Included here is one T cell receptor (beta chain) sequence, with context. Germline CDR1 reads SGHVS; CDR2 reads FQNEAQ. Trimming took 3 bases from V and 3 from J; bases not matched to a gene: 12. The CDR3 is made up of 17 amino acids. These data come from a study of Tregs in tolerant kidney transplant recipients. Study-wide context: Recipients received nonmyeloablative bone marrow transplants from related graft donors, with transient mixed chimerism.

Method: immunoSEQ multiplex PCR; TCRdb's copy keeps in-frame clones and lacks some. Here the sample spans tens of thousands of clones, roughly 98% being singletons. This chain connects TRBV7-8 to TRBJ2-5; 8 bases fit TRBD1. This specimen consisted of Tregs from blood, obtained before the transplant. The clonotype comes from a human donor who received a combined kidney and bone marrow transplant. This CDR3 reads CASSFTGKGQAKETQYF. The CDR3 DNA reads as TGTGCCAGCAGCTTTACGGGGAAGGGACAGGCGAAAGAGACCCAGTACTTC.